This TCR beta chain was captured by sequencing in a study of cytomegalovirus exposure and HLA in healthy donors. At the level of the study: From about 180 million T cells, an earlier analysis saw 90 million to 130 million unique TCR beta sequences.

It was with 60 Vbeta and 13 Jbeta primers that the PCR ran. Sequenced by immunoSEQ multiplex PCR; TCRdb stores in-frame clones only, minus some. Among roughly 190,000 clones listed, around 86% were seen once. Study results and limitations: Highly shared variants forming one cluster were likely a sequencing artifact. A later analysis linked a missense variant in DCLRE1C to the trimming of TCR beta V and J genes. Looking again later, the authors saw that most CMV-associated TCR beta chains seemed HLA-restricted.

Germline CDR1 and CDR2: LGHNA and YSLEER. V was pared by 0 bases and J by 2 bases, with 4 bases of the junction left unmatched. The CDR3 has 16 residues. A remark on this clone: Its antigen is as yet unknown.

The chain joins TRBV4-3 to TRBJ2-7; 10 bases map to TRBD1. Sample: PBMCs. The receptor's source is a man aged 40-49 years in good health and CMV-seropositive. The CDR3: CASSQEGGTGAYEQYF. DNA for the CDR3: TGCGCCAGCAGCCAAGAGGGGGGGACAGGGGCCTACGAGCAGTACTTC.